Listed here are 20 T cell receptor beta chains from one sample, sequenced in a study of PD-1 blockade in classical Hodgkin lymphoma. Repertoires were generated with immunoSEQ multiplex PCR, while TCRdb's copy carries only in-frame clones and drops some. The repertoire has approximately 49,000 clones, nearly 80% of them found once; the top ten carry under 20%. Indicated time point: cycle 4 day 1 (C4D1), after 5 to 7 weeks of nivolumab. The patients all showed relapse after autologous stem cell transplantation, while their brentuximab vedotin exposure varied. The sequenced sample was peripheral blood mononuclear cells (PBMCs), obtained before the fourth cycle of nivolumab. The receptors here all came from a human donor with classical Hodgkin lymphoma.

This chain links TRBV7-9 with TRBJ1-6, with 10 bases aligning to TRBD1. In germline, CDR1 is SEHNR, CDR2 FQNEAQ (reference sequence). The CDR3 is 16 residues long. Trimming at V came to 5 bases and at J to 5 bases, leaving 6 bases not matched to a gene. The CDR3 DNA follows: TGTGCCAGCAGCGCAACGGACAGGGGGGATAATTCACCCCTCCACTTT. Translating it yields CASSATDRGDNSPLHF.

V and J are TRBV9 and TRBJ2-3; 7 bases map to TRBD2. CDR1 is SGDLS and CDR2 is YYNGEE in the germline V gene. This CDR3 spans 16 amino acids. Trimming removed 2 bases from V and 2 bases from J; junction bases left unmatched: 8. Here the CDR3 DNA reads TGTGCCAGCAGCGTGTCTCTAGCGGACCCCACAGATACGCAGTATTTT. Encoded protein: CASSVSLADPTDTQYF. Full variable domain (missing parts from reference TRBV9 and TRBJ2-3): DSGVTQTPKHLITATGQRVTLRCSPRSGDLSVYWYQQSLDQGLQFLIQYYNGEERAKGNILERFSAQQFPDLHSELNLSSLELGDSALYFCASSVSLADPTDTQYFGPGTRLTVL.

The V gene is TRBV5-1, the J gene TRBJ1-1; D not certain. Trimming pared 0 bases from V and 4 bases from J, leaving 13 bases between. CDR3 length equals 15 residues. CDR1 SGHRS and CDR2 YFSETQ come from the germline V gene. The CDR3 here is CASSLVQLSGTEAFF. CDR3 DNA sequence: TGCGCCAGCAGCTTGGTTCAGCTCAGCGGCACTGAAGCTTTCTTT. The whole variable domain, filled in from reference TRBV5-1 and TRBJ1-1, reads KAGVTQTPRYLIKTRGQQVTLSCSPISGHRSVSWYQQTPGQGLQFLFEYFSETQRNKGNFPGRFSGRQFSNSRSEMNVSTLELGDSALYLCASSLVQLSGTEAFFGQGTRLTVV.

The CDR3 here is CATSTGSYGYTF. CDR3 DNA: TGTGCCACCTCGACAGGATCCTATGGCTACACCTTC. The chain carries TRBV27 and TRBJ1-2; perhaps TRBD1 as D (6 bases). Germline CDR1 is MNHEY and CDR2 is SMNVEV (reference sequence). Between the trimmed V and J ends, which lost 10 bases and 4 bases, there was a span of 13 bases. This CDR3 comprises 12 residues.

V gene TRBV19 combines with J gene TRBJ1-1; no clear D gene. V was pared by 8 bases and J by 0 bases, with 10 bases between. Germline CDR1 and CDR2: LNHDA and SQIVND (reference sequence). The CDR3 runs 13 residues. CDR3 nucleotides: TGTGCCAGTCAGACCGTTATGAACACTGAAGCTTTCTTT. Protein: CASQTVMNTEAFF.

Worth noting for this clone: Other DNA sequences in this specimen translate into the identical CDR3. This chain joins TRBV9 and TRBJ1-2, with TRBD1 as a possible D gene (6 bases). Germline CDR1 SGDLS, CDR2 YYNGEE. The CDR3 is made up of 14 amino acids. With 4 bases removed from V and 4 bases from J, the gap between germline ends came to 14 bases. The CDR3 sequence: CASSLGGGSYGYTF. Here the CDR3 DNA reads TGTGCCAGCAGCCTAGGGGGAGGCAGCTATGGCTACACCTTC.

DNA of the CDR3: TGTGCCACCAGCAGCACCGGGACAGTTAATTCACCCCTCCACTTT. This translates into CATSSTGTVNSPLHF. The gene calls are TRBV15 and TRBJ1-6; 7 nucleotides align to TRBD1. The CDR3 consists of 15 residues. V trimming: 3 bases; J trimming: 6 bases; junction bases outside the gene matches: 5. CDR1 LNHNV and CDR2 YYDKDF come from the germline V gene (reference sequence).

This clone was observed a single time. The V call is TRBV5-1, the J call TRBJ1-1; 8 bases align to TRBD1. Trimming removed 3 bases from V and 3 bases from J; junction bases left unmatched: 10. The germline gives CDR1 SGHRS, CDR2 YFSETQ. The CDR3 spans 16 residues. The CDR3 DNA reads TGCGCCAGCAGCTCTCTACCGGGACAGGTACACACTGAAGCTTTCTTT. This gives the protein CASSSLPGQVHTEAFF.

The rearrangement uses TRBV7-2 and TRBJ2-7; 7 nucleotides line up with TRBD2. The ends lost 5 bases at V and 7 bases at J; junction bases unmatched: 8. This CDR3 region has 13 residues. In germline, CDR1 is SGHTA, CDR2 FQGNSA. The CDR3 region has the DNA TGTGCCAGCAGCGTGACTAGCCGGGGGGAGCAGTACTTC. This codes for CASSVTSRGEQYF.

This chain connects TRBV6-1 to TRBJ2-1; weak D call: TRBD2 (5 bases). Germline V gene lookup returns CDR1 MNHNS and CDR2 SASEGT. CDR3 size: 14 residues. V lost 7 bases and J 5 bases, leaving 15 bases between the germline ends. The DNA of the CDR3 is TGTGCCAGCACCCTCCTCTTGGAGGACAATGAGCAGTTCTTC. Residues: CASTLLLEDNEQFF.

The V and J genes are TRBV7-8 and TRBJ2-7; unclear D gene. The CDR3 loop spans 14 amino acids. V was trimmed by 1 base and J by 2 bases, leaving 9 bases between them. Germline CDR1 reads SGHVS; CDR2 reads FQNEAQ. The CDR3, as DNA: TGTGCCAGCAGCTTAGGACCCGGAACCTACGAGCAGTACTTC. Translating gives CASSLGPGTYEQYF.

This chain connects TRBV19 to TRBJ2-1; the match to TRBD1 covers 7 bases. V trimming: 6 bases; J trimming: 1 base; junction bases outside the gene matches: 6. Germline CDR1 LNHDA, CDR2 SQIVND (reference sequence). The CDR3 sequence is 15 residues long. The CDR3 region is CASSNQGVSYNEQFF. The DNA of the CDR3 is TGTGCCAGTAGCAACCAGGGGGTGTCCTACAATGAGCAGTTCTTC. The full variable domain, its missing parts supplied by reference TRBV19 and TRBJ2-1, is DGGITQSPKYLFRKEGQNVTLSCEQNLNHDAMYWYRQDPGQGLRLIYYSQIVNDFQKGDIAEGYSVSREKKESFPLTVTSAQKNPTAFYLCASSNQGVSYNEQFFGPGTRLTVL.

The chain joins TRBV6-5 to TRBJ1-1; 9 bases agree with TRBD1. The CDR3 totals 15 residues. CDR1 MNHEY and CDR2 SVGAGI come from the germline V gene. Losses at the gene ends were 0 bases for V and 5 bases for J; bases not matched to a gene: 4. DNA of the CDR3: TGTGCCAGCAGTTACTCCCAGACAGGGGGAACTGAAGCTTTCTTT. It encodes CASSYSQTGGTEAFF.

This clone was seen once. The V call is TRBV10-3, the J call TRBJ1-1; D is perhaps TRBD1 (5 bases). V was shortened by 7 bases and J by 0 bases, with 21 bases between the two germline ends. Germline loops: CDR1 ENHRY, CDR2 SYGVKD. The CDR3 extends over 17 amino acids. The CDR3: CAIKDPDTAGMNTEAFF. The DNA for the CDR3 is TGTGCCATCAAAGACCCGGACACCGCCGGGATGAACACTGAAGCTTTCTTT.

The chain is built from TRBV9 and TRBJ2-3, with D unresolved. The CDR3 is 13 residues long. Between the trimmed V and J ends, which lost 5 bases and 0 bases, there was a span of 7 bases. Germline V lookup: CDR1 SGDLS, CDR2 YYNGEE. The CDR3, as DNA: TGTGCCAGCAGAAAGGACAGCACAGATACGCAGTATTTT. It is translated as CASRKDSTDTQYF.

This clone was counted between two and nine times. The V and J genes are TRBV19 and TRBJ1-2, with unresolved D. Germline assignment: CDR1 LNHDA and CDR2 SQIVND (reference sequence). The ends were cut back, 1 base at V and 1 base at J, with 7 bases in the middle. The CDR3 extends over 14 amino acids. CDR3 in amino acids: CASSIVSYNYGYTF. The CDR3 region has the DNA TGTGCCAGTAGTATAGTTAGCTATAACTATGGCTACACCTTC.

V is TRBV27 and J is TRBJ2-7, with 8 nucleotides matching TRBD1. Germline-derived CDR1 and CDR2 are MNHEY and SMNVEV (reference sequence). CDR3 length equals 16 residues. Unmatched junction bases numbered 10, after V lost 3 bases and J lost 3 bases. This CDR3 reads CASSFLGRDRNYEQYF. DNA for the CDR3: TGTGCCAGCAGTTTTTTGGGCCGGGACAGGAACTACGAGCAGTACTTC.

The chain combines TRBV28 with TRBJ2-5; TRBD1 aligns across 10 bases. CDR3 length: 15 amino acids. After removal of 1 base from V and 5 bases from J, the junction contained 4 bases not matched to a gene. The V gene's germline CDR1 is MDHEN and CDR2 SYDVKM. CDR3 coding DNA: TGTGCCAGCAGTTTATTGGGACAGGGGCGGGAGACCCAGTACTTC. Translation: CASSLLGQGRETQYF. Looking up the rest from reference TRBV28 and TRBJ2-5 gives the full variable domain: DVKVTQSSRYLVKRTGEKVFLECVQDMDHENMFWYRQDPGLGLRLIYFSYDVKMKEKGDIPEGYSVSREKKERFSLILESASTNQTSMYLCASSLLGQGRETQYFGPGTRLLVL.

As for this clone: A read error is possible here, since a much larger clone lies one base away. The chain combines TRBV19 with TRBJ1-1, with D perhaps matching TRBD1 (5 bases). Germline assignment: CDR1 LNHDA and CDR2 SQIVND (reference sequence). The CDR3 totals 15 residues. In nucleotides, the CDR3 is TGTGCCAGTAGTATGCTCCAGGGACCGCTTACTGAAACTTTCTTT. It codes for CASSMLQGPLTETFF.

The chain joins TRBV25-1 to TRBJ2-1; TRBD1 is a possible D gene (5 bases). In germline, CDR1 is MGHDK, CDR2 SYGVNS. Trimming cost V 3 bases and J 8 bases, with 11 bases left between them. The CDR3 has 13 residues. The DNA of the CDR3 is TGTGCCAGCAGTGATTTCAGGGCCCATGAGCAGTTCTTC. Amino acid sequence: CASSDFRAHEQFF.